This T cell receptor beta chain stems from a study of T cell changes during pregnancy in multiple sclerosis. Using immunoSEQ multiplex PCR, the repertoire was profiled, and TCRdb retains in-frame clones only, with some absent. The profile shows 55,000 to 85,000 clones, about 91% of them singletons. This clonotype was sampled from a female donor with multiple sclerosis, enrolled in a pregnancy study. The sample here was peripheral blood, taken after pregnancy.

This CDR3 is CATKGAGMGANVLTF. The CDR3 nucleotides read TGTGCCACCAAGGGGGCGGGGATGGGGGCCAACGTCCTGACTTTC. This chain connects TRBV27 to TRBJ2-6; a possible D gene is TRBD1 (7 bases). The V and J ends lost 10 bases and 4 bases respectively, with 17 bases between them. The CDR3 contains 15 residues. Germline CDR1 reads MNHEY; CDR2 reads SMNVEV (reference sequence).